This TCR beta chain was recovered during a study of CD8+CD57+ T cells in acquired aplastic anemia. Genomic DNA provided the template from which TCR beta VDJ and CDR3 profiles were obtained. TCRdb re-called the reads with MiXCR, one entry per CDR3 protein. The profile covers more than 250,000 distinct CDR3 sequences, with 82% appearing a single time and approximately 42% taken by the ten largest. Patients chosen for sequencing had shown CD8+CD57+ cell expansion by flow cytometry. Germline CDR1 reads SEHNR; CDR2 reads FQNEAQ (reference sequence). This CDR3 has 16 residues. On this clonotype: The junction departs from the called germline gene at one end, perhaps through a read error.

The sample consisted of sorted CD4+, CD8+, or CD8+CD57+ T cells (not recorded which) from PBMCs. The receptor was derived from a human donor with aplastic anemia. The chain uses TRBV7-9 and TRBJ2-6; 8 positions match TRBD2. The DNA of the CDR3 is TGTGCCAGCAGCGTAGCGGGGAGCTACGGGGCCAACGGCCTGACTTTC. Its protein product is CASSVAGSYGANGLTF.